A single sample gave rise to the 13 T cell receptor beta chains below, sequenced in a study of CD8+CD57+ T cells in acquired aplastic anemia (dated by TCRdb to 2016 to 2018). The patients picked for sequencing were ones in whom flow cytometry had shown an expansion of CD8+CD57+ cells. The instrument was an Illumina HiSeq 2000. TCR beta VDJ combination and CDR3 sequence profiling used genomic DNA as the template. The public sequencing data were trimmed at Q25 with fastp and processed into clonotypes with MiXCR by TCRdb, which kept only in-frame beta chains. Each CDR3 protein appears once, grouped with its most common genes and DNA. Within this sample are about 180,000 distinct CDR3 sequences, with less than 65% of them counted one time only. The top ten hold under 55% of the sample. The sequencing sample was made of sorted CD4+, CD8+, or CD8+CD57+ T cells (not recorded which) from PBMCs. The source is a human donor with aplastic anemia.

On this clonotype: A read error may be the cause here, since a much bigger clone is one base away. The gene calls are TRBV5-4 and TRBJ1-2, with D unclear. The germline V gene has CDR1 SGHNT and CDR2 YYREEE (reference sequence). The CDR3 length is 16 residues. The CDR3 sequence is CASSSQTWRAKYGYTF. The CDR3 bases are TGTGCCAGCAGCTCCCAGACTTGGCGGGCTAAATATGGCTACACCTTC.

This sequence joins TRBV7-9 and TRBJ2-3; D gene unclear. Germline assignment: CDR1 SEHNR and CDR2 FQNEAQ (reference sequence). The CDR3 covers 14 residues. Deletions cut 5 bases from V and 6 bases from J, with 15 bases between. CDR3 nucleotides: TGTGCCAGCAGCCCCCGGTCCGATGAGGATACGCAGTATTTT. Protein: CASSPRSDEDTQYF.

This clonotype was seen repeatedly, ten times or more. The chain joins TRBV20-1 to TRBJ2-3; 9 bases are shared with TRBD2. V lost 2 bases, J lost 5 bases, and 11 bases stayed unmatched. The CDR3 is 16 amino acids. From germline, CDR1 is DFQATT and CDR2 SNEGSKA (reference sequence). Here the CDR3 reads CSARTSGPTRGDTQYF. The CDR3 coding sequence is TGCAGTGCTAGAACTAGCGGGCCAACACGGGGAGATACGCAGTATTTT.

This clonotype was picked up many times. This chain connects TRBV4-1 to TRBJ2-7; 10 bases match TRBD2. This CDR3 region has 15 residues. The germline V gene encodes CDR1 MGHRA and CDR2 YSYEKL. V gave up 6 bases and J gave up 4 bases; unmatched junction bases: 9. CDR3 region: CASSLPAGGRYEQYF. As DNA, the CDR3 is TGCGCCAGCAGTCTCCCAGCGGGGGGGCGATACGAGCAGTACTTC.

This clonotype was detected once. The rearrangement links TRBV7-2 to TRBJ2-3; TRBD2 matches 10 bases. CDR3 length: 16 residues. Trimming cost V 1 base and J 5 bases; bases outside gene matches: 6. The germline V gene encodes CDR1 SGHTA and CDR2 FQGNSA. The CDR3 region has the DNA TGTGCCAGCAGCTTAGTAGCGGGGGGCCAAGGAGATACGCAGTATTTT. Translation: CASSLVAGGQGDTQYF.

In its sample, this clonotype was seen once. V usage is TRBV25-1 and J usage is TRBJ2-7; D ambiguous. Trimming shortened V by 5 bases and J by 4 bases, and 27 bases separated the two germline ends. Germline CDR1 reads MGHDK; CDR2 reads SYGVNS. The CDR3 runs to 18 residues. CDR3: CASSSYSFSYPPLYEQYF. In nucleotides, the CDR3 is TGTGCCAGCAGTTCCTACTCCTTTAGTTATCCCCCACTATACGAGCAGTACTTC.

This clonotype appeared many times. The chain joins TRBV5-4 to TRBJ2-1; D is perhaps TRBD2 (5 bases). V lost 4 bases, J lost 8 bases, and 10 bases lay in between. The CDR3 contains 12 residues. CDR1 SGHNT and CDR2 YYREEE come from the germline V gene (reference sequence). CDR3 in amino acids: CASSPGRDEQFF. CDR3 coding DNA: TGTGCCAGCAGCCCGGGAAGGGATGAGCAGTTCTTC.

This clonotype was seen repeatedly, ten times or more. This chain connects TRBV30 to TRBJ1-6, with no clear D. CDR1 is GTSNPN, CDR2 SVGIG, per germline (reference sequence). This CDR3 contains 15 residues. V lost 3 bases and J lost 6, with 15 bases in between. The CDR3 sequence: CAWRGQDLPNSPLHF. As DNA, the CDR3 is TGTGCCTGGAGAGGCCAGGATCTCCCTAATTCACCCCTCCACTTT.

The chain has TRBV9 and TRBJ1-6, with TRBD1 matching 11 bases. The V segment lost 1 base and the J segment 11 bases; nucleotides outside the gene matches: 2. In germline, CDR1 is SGDLS, CDR2 YYNGEE. CDR3 length: 14 amino acids. Written as DNA, the CDR3 is TGTGCCAGCAGCGTACCGGGACAGGGGGCACCCCTCCACTTT. It encodes CASSVPGQGAPLHF.

The chain employs TRBV20-1 and TRBJ2-7, with D unclear. CDR3 size: 13 residues. V dropped 3 bases and J dropped 0 bases, with 9 bases sitting between them. Germline V gene sequence: CDR1 DFQATT, CDR2 SNEGSKA (reference sequence). CDR3 nucleotides: TGCAGTGCTAGGGACCGTCTCTCCTACGAGCAGTACTTC. This sequence encodes CSARDRLSYEQYF.

The gene calls are TRBV3-1 and TRBJ2-5; weak D call: TRBD2 (6 bases). This CDR3 spans 14 amino acids. V lost 1 base, J lost 3 bases, and 9 bases lay in between. The germline V gene has CDR1 LGHDT and CDR2 YNNKEL (reference sequence). CDR3 DNA sequence: TGTGCCAGCAGCCAAGTGTCGGGGGAAGAGACCCAGTACTTC. Protein product: CASSQVSGEETQYF.

The J gene is TRBJ1-5, the V gene TRBV2; 9 nucleotides line up with TRBD1. The CDR3 is 15 amino acids. Germline loops: CDR1 SNHLY, CDR2 FYNNEI. V lost 4 bases, J lost 2 bases, and 3 bases stayed unmatched. The CDR3 DNA is TGTGCCAGCAGTGGGGACAGGGTGGGCAATCAGCCCCAGCATTTT. Translating it yields CASSGDRVGNQPQHF. Full variable domain (outside the CDR3, taken from reference TRBV2 and TRBJ1-5): EPEVTQTPSHQVTQMGQEVILRCVPISNHLYFYWYRQILGQKVEFLVSFYNNEISEKSEIFDDQFSVERPDGSNFTLKIRSTKLEDSAMYFCASSGDRVGNQPQHFGDGTRLSIL.

The gene calls are TRBV14 and TRBJ2-7; TRBD2 matches at 8 bases. The J segment lost 4 bases and the V segment lost 4 bases, leaving 9 bases of the junction unmatched. Germline assignment: CDR1 SGHDN and CDR2 FVKESK. The CDR3 loop spans 15 amino acids. CDR3 residues: CASSPREGDLYEQYF. The CDR3 bases are TGTGCCAGCAGCCCCCGGGAGGGGGACCTTTACGAGCAGTACTTC.